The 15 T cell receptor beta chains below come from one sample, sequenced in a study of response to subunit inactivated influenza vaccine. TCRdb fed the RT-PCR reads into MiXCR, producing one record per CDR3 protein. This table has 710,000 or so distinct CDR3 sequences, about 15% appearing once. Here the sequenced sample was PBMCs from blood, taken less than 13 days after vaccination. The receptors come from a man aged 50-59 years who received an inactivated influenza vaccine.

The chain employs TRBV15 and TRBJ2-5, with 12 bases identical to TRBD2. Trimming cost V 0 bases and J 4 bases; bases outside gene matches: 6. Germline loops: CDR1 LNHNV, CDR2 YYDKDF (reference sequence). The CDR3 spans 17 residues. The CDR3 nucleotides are TGTGCCACCAGCAGAGATCGGGCTAGCGGGAGGGCAGAGACCCAGTACTTC. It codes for CATSRDRASGRAETQYF.

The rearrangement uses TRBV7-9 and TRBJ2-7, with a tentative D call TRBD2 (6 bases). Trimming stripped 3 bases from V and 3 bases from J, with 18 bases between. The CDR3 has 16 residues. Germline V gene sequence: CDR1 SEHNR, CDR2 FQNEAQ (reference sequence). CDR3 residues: CASSLPEGKVLYEQYF. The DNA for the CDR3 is TGTGCCAGCAGCTTGCCGGAGGGAAAGGTCCTCTACGAGCAGTACTTC.

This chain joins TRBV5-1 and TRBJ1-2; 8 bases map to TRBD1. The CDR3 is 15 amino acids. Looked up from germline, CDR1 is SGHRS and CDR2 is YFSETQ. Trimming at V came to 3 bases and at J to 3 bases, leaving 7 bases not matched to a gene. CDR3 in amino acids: CASSSEGQAYYGYTF. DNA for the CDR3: TGCGCCAGCAGCTCGGAGGGACAGGCTTACTATGGCTACACCTTC.

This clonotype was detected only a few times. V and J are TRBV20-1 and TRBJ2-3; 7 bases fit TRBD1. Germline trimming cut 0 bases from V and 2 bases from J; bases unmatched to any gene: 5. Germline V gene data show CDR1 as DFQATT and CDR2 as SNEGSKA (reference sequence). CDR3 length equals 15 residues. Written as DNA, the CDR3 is TGCAGTGCTAGAGAGGGACAGACCTTCACAGATACGCAGTATTTT. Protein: CSAREGQTFTDTQYF.

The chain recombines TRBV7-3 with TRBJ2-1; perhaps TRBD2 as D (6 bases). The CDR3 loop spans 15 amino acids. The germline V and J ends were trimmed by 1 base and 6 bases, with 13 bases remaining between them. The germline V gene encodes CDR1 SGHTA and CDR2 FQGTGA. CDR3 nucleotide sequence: TGTGCCAGCAGCTTAATAGGCGGGGCGGGCAATGAGCAGTTCTTC. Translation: CASSLIGGAGNEQFF.

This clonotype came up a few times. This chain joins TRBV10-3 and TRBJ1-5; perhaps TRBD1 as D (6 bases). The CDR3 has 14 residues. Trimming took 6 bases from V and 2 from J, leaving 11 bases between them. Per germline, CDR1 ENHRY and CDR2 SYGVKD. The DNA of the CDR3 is TGTGCCATCAGCCAGGGGTTCGGCAATCAGCCCCAGCATTTT. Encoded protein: CAISQGFGNQPQHF.

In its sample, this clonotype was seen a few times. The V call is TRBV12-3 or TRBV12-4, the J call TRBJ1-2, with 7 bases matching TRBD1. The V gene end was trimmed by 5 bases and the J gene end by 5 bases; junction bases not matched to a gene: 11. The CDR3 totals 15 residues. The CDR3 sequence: CASSAGTVRGYGYTF. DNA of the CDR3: TGTGCCAGCAGTGCCGGGACAGTGAGGGGTTATGGCTACACCTTC.

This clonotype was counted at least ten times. The CDR3 loop reads CSVEDPGRVSGEQYF. The CDR3, as DNA: TGCAGCGTTGAAGATCCCGGTCGGGTATCGGGTGAGCAGTACTTC. The J gene is TRBJ2-7, the V gene TRBV29-1, with unresolved D. The CDR3 is 15 amino acids. The V end lost 0 bases, the J end lost 7 bases, and 19 bases lay between the germline ends. The germline gives CDR1 SQVTM, CDR2 ANQGSEA.

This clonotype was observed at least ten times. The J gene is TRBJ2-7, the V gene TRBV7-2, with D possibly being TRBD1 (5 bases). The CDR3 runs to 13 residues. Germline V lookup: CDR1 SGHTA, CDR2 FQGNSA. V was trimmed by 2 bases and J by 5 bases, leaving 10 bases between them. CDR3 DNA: TGTGCCAGCAGCTTAATCCAGGGTCACGAGCAGTACTTC. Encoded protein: CASSLIQGHEQYF.

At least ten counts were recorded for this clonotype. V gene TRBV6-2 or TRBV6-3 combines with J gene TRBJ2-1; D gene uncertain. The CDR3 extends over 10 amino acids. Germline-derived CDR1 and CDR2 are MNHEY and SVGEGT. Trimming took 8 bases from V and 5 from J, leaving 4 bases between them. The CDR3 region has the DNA TGTGCCAGCGGAAACAATGAGCAGTTCTTC. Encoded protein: CASGNNEQFF.

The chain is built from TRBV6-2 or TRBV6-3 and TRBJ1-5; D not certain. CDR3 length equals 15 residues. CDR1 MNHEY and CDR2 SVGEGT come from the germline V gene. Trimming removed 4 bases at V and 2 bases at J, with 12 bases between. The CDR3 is CASSFQGLGNQPQHF. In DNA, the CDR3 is TGTGCCAGCAGTTTTCAAGGTCTGGGCAATCAGCCCCAGCATTTT.

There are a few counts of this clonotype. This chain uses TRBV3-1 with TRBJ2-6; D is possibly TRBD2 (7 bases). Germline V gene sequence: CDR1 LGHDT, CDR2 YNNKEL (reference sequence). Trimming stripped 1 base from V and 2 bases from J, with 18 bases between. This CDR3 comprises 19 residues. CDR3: CASSQALSGGFAGANVLTF. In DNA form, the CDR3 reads TGTGCCAGCAGCCAAGCGCTCTCGGGGGGCTTTGCTGGGGCCAACGTCCTGACTTTC.

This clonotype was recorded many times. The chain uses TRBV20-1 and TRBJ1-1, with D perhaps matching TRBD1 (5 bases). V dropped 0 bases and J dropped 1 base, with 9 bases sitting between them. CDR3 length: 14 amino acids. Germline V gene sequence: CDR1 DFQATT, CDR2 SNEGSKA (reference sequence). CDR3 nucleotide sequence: TGCAGTGCTAGAGATTGGAGGGGGAACACTGAAGCTTTCTTT. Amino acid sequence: CSARDWRGNTEAFF.

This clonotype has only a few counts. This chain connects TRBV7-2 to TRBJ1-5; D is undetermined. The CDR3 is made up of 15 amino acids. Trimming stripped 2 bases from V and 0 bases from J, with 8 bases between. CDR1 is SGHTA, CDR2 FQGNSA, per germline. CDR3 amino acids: CASSLLGVSNQPQHF. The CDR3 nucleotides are TGTGCCAGCAGCTTATTAGGAGTTAGCAATCAGCCCCAGCATTTT.

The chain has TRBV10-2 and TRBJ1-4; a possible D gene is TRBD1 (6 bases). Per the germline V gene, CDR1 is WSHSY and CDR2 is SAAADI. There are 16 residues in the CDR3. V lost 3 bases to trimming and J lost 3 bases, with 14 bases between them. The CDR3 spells CASSDRDKVANEKLFF. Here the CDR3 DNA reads TGCGCCAGCAGTGACCGGGACAAGGTGGCTAATGAAAAACTGTTTTTT.